The 26 T cell receptor beta chains presented below share a single source sample, sequenced in a study of cytomegalovirus exposure and HLA in healthy donors. The PCR was carried out with 60 Vbeta primers and 13 Jbeta primers. Sequencing was performed with immunoSEQ multiplex PCR; in TCRdb, only in-frame clones are kept and a portion is missing. The data show fewer than 250,000 clones, approximately 68% seen once. The material sequenced was PBMCs. The receptors originated from a woman aged 30 to 39 in good health and CMV-seronegative.

In this sample, this clone turned up a few times. The chain employs TRBV27 and TRBJ2-7; 9 nucleotides line up with TRBD1. The CDR3 is made up of 14 amino acids. Germline lookup yields CDR1 MNHEY and CDR2 SMNVEV (reference sequence). Losses at the gene ends were 8 bases for V and 9 bases for J; bases not matched to a gene: 14. The CDR3 nucleotides are TGTGCCAGCGGCACGGGACAGGGATTATTAGGGCAGTACTTC. Its translation is CASGTGQGLLGQYF.

The V and J genes are TRBV10-3 and TRBJ1-5; D might be TRBD1 (6 bases). From germline, CDR1 is ENHRY and CDR2 SYGVKD. CDR3 size: 19 residues. Trimming shortened V by 2 bases and J by 7 bases, and 27 bases separated the two germline ends. The CDR3 sequence is CAISEARGADSPLGQPQHF. The CDR3 region has the DNA TGTGCCATCAGTGAGGCACGGGGGGCGGACTCCCCCTTGGGGCAGCCCCAGCATTTT.

As to this clone: One junction end disagrees with the germline gene, perhaps due to a read error. This sequence joins TRBV7-8 and TRBJ2-1, with 10 bases fitting TRBD2. CDR3 size: 18 residues. Germline-derived CDR1 and CDR2 are SGHVS and FQNEAQ. CDR3 in DNA: TGTGCCAACAGCTTATTTGCTAGCGGGAGCAGTACCTACAATGAGCAGTTCTTC. Amino acid sequence: CANSLFASGSSTYNEQFF.

The V and J genes are TRBV7-2 and TRBJ1-4; no definite D call. This CDR3 is 14 amino acids long. The germline CDR1 and CDR2 sequences are SGHTA and FQGNSA. Trimming shortened V by 5 bases and J by 5 bases, and 12 bases separated the two germline ends. CDR3 coding DNA: TGTGCCAGCAGCGAAGGAGGGAGGAATGAAAAACTGTTTTTT. Translated: CASSEGGRNEKLFF.

The V call is TRBV11-3, the J call TRBJ2-1; D possibly corresponds to TRBD2 (6 bases). CDR1 is SGHNT and CDR2 is YENEEA in the germline V gene. Trimming left V 5 bases short and J 7 bases short, with 9 bases between. This CDR3 is 12 amino acids long. CDR3 sequence: CASSLEGNEQFF. The CDR3, as DNA: TGTGCCAGCAGCCTGGAGGGGAATGAGCAGTTCTTC.

Note on this clone: The junction does not match germline at one end; this may be a read error. The gene calls are TRBV29-1 and TRBJ1-2; TRBD1 aligns across 7 bases. The CDR3 covers 13 residues. Germline CDR1 is SQVTM and CDR2 is ANQGSEA. CDR3 DNA: TGCAGCGGGGGACAGCCTTCGGACCATGGCTACCCCTTC. It translates to CSGGQPSDHGYPF.

In regard to this clone: Additional DNA sequences in this sample encode the identical CDR3. The chain combines TRBV7-9 with TRBJ1-6; D possibly corresponds to TRBD1 (5 bases). This CDR3 is built from 15 residues. The germline CDR1 and CDR2 sequences are SEHNR and FQNEAQ (reference sequence). V was cut by 5 bases and J by 4 bases, with 12 bases left in between. CDR3 sequence (DNA): TGTGCCAGCAGCACACCAAGGGGTTATAATTCACCCCTCCACTTT. Amino acids: CASSTPRGYNSPLHF.

The chain recombines TRBV19 with TRBJ2-2, with 9 bases matching TRBD2. CDR1 is LNHDA, CDR2 SQIVND, per germline (reference sequence). This CDR3 has 16 amino acids. With 3 bases clipped from V and 3 bases from J, the junction kept 5 bases outside the gene matches. Written as DNA, the CDR3 is TGTGCCAGTAGTATTACCCTAGCGGGGTACACCGGGGAGCTGTTTTTT. Translation: CASSITLAGYTGELFF. Together with reference TRBV19 and TRBJ2-2, the CDR3 gives the full variable domain: DGGITQSPKYLFRKEGQNVTLSCEQNLNHDAMYWYRQDPGQGLRLIYYSQIVNDFQKGDIAEGYSVSREKKESFPLTVTSAQKNPTAFYLCASSITLAGYTGELFFGEGSRLTVL.

This sequence joins TRBV9 and TRBJ2-2; 12 bases map to TRBD2. The germline gives CDR1 SGDLS, CDR2 YYNGEE. V lost 0 bases and J lost 5; bases outside the gene matches: 2. This CDR3 contains 16 residues. The CDR3 loop reads CASSVGLAGATGELFF. The CDR3 coding sequence is TGTGCCAGCAGCGTAGGACTAGCGGGAGCTACCGGGGAGCTGTTTTTT.

This clone was picked up a small number of times. The CDR3 loop is CASSLRGGGGYTF. CDR3 coding DNA: TGTGCCAGCAGCCTAAGAGGGGGCGGGGGCTACACCTTC. The V call is TRBV7-3, the J call TRBJ1-2; 7 bases line up with TRBD1. Germline V lookup: CDR1 SGHTA, CDR2 FQGTGA. This CDR3 has 13 amino acids. Trimming cost V 5 bases and J 8 bases; bases outside gene matches: 8.

Notes on this clone: Different DNA sequences within this sample yield the same CDR3. The genes are TRBV7-6 and TRBJ2-1, with D possibly being TRBD1 (5 bases). The CDR3 contains 15 residues. CDR1 is SGHVS, CDR2 FNYEAQ, per germline. Between the trimmed V and J ends, which lost 0 bases and 1 base, there was a span of 7 bases. This CDR3 reads CASSLAGASYNEQFF. The CDR3 nucleotides read TGTGCCAGCAGCTTAGCAGGGGCTTCCTACAATGAGCAGTTCTTC.

This rearrangement joins TRBV5-1 to TRBJ2-7; D is perhaps TRBD2 (6 bases). Deletions cut 6 bases from V and 0 bases from J, with 19 bases between. Germline V lookup: CDR1 SGHRS, CDR2 YFSETQ. The CDR3 is made up of 16 amino acids. CDR3 sequence (DNA): TGCGCCAGCACCCCACTTGCGGGGCCCGGCTCCTACGAGCAGTACTTC. It is translated as CASTPLAGPGSYEQYF.

V gene TRBV4-2 combines with J gene TRBJ2-1; no clear D. Trimming pared 1 base from V and 7 bases from J, leaving 5 bases between. This CDR3 region has 12 residues. Germline V gene sequence: CDR1 LGHNA, CDR2 YNFKEQ. The CDR3 bases are TGTGCCAGCAGCCAAGGCGGAAATGAGCAGTTCTTC. Translation gives CASSQGGNEQFF.

V and J are TRBV19 and TRBJ2-7, with 11 bases matching TRBD2. CDR1 is LNHDA, CDR2 SQIVND, per germline (reference sequence). The CDR3 is 15 amino acids. The ends lost 1 base at V and 7 bases at J; junction bases unmatched: 6. The CDR3 region is CASSIGLAGMVEQYF. The DNA for the CDR3 is TGTGCCAGTAGTATAGGACTAGCGGGGATGGTGGAGCAGTACTTC.

The CDR3 DNA reads TGTGCCAGCAGCTTAAGGGGGGGGCGCACGAATGAGCAGTTCTTC. It yields the protein CASSLRGGRTNEQFF. The V and J genes are TRBV11-2 and TRBJ2-1; D might be TRBD2 (7 bases). The CDR3 is 15 amino acids. Germline-derived CDR1 and CDR2 are SGHAT and FQNNGV. Trimming pared 2 bases from V and 7 bases from J, leaving 15 bases between.

The J gene is TRBJ2-3, the V gene TRBV27; TRBD2 is a possible D gene (5 bases). The V gene lost 3 bases and the J gene lost 5 bases, with 12 bases spanning the gap. This CDR3 region has 14 residues. Germline CDR1 reads MNHEY; CDR2 reads SMNVEV (reference sequence). CDR3 region: CASSFGGRLDTQYF. The CDR3 DNA reads TGTGCCAGCAGTTTTGGAGGAAGACTAGATACGCAGTATTTT.

This clone appeared a few times. The chain recombines TRBV4-2 with TRBJ2-7; the D gene is possibly TRBD2 (6 bases). Germline V gives CDR1 LGHNA, CDR2 YNFKEQ. The ends were cut back, 0 bases at V and 0 bases at J, with 15 bases in the middle. CDR3 size: 17 residues. In nucleotides, the CDR3 is TGTGCCAGCAGCCAAGAGGGGACTTTCGGATCCTCCTACGAGCAGTACTTC. It codes for CASSQEGTFGSSYEQYF.

The chain is built from TRBV14 and TRBJ2-5; possibly TRBD1 for D (6 bases). V lost 5 bases, J lost 5 bases, and 6 bases lay in between. The germline gives CDR1 SGHDN, CDR2 FVKESK. This CDR3 is built from 11 residues. The chain's CDR3 is CASSTGETQYF. As DNA, the CDR3 is TGTGCCAGCAGCACAGGGGAGACCCAGTACTTC.

V is TRBV5-1 and J is TRBJ2-7; 7 nucleotides line up with TRBD1. In germline, CDR1 is SGHRS, CDR2 YFSETQ. This CDR3 comprises 15 residues. With V trimmed by 0 bases and J by 0 bases, 3 bases remained unmatched. In nucleotides, the CDR3 is TGCGCCAGCAGCTTGGCACAGGGGACCTCCTACGAGCAGTACTTC. This codes for CASSLAQGTSYEQYF.

This clone showed up just a few times. The rearrangement links TRBV5-4 to TRBJ2-3; 10 bases are shared with TRBD1. This CDR3 has 15 amino acids. Trimming at V came to 5 bases and at J to 2 bases, leaving 5 bases not matched to a gene. Germline V gene lookup returns CDR1 SGHNT and CDR2 YYREEE (reference sequence). CDR3 in amino acids: CASSRDRGDTDTQYF. In DNA form, the CDR3 reads TGTGCCAGCAGTAGGGACAGGGGAGACACAGATACGCAGTATTTT.

The chain carries TRBV6-1 and TRBJ2-7, with TRBD2 identical over 10 bases. Looked up from germline, CDR1 is MNHNS and CDR2 is SASEGT. V gave up 1 base and J gave up 1 base; unmatched junction bases: 4. CDR3 length equals 16 residues. For the CDR3, the DNA is TGTGCCAGCAGTGAAGGTATAGCGGGAGGTTCCTACGAGCAGTACTTC. Translation gives CASSEGIAGGSYEQYF.

This clone was counted a few times. The genes are TRBV5-5 and TRBJ1-2, with D perhaps TRBD1 (6 bases). CDR3 length: 13 residues. V lost 3 bases to trimming and J lost 1 base, with 7 bases between them. CDR1 and CDR2 from the germline V gene are SGHKS and YYEKEE (reference sequence). The CDR3: CASSSDSNYGYTF. In DNA form, the CDR3 reads TGTGCCAGCAGCTCGGACAGTAACTATGGCTACACCTTC.

The chain couples TRBV29-1 to TRBJ2-1; 7 nucleotides agree with TRBD2. CDR1 SQVTM and CDR2 ANQGSEA come from the germline V gene. The J segment lost 9 bases and the V segment lost 7 bases, leaving 6 bases of the junction unmatched. CDR3 size: 11 residues. The CDR3 DNA sequence: TGCAGCGCTACGGGAGGAGGTGAGCAGTTCTTC. It specifies CSATGGGEQFF.

The chain couples TRBV18 to TRBJ2-7; D perhaps matches TRBD2 (6 bases). This CDR3 contains 17 residues. CDR1 and CDR2 (germline): KGHSH, LQKENI. Trimming pared 5 bases from V and 6 bases from J, leaving 26 bases between. CDR3 sequence reads: CASSSPSLGEVGGEQYF. As DNA, the CDR3 is TGTGCCAGCTCAAGTCCTTCGTTGGGAGAGGTGGGGGGCGAGCAGTACTTC. The full variable domain, in which reference TRBV18 and TRBJ2-7 provide the parts outside the CDR3, is NAGVMQNPRHLVRRRGQEARLRCSPMKGHSHVYWYRQLPEEGLKFMVYLQKENIIDESGMPKERFSAEFPKEGPSILRIQQVVRGDSAAYFCASSSPSLGEVGGEQYFGPGTRLTVT.

The chain combines TRBV7-9 with TRBJ2-3, with D perhaps TRBD1 (6 bases). CDR3 length equals 13 residues. Trimming stripped 1 base from V and 7 bases from J, with 9 bases between. Germline CDR1 SEHNR, CDR2 FQNEAQ (reference sequence). The CDR3 loop is CASSLGGTHTQYF. DNA of the CDR3: TGTGCCAGCAGCTTAGGGGGGACACATACGCAGTATTTT.

The chain uses TRBV6-5 and TRBJ1-1; possibly TRBD1 for D (6 bases). Germline V lookup: CDR1 MNHEY, CDR2 SVGAGI. Trimming shortened V by 2 bases and J by 1 base, and 8 bases separated the two germline ends. The CDR3 length is 14 residues. CDR3 in amino acids: CASSYTTGNTEAFF. The CDR3 DNA reads as TGTGCCAGCAGTTACACGACAGGGAACACTGAAGCTTTCTTT.